This paragraph covers one T cell receptor beta chain sequence. Its specificity is unknown. This sample was included in a study of PD-1 blockade in mismatch repair-deficient tumors. Study results and caveats: Tumor-resident clones, often undetectable pretreatment in blood, expanded then contracted after pembrolizumab.

V lost 5 bases and J 1 base, leaving 14 bases between the germline ends. The CDR3 is made up of 15 amino acids. Germline CDR1 is MNHEY and CDR2 is SVGAGI. The method was immunoSEQ multiplex PCR; TCRdb's version includes in-frame clones alone and lacks a portion of them. The sample records 80,000 to 100,000 clones, about 84% being singletons. This chain links TRBV6-5 with TRBJ1-1, with D possibly matching TRBD1 (5 bases). The sequenced sample was peripheral blood, obtained 12 weeks after starting pembrolizumab. The TCR was taken from an adult with mismatch repair-deficient cancer. The CDR3 coding sequence is TGTGCCAGCAGTGGTACGGAGGGGAGGAACACTGAAGCTTTCTTT. This gives the protein CASSGTEGRNTEAFF.